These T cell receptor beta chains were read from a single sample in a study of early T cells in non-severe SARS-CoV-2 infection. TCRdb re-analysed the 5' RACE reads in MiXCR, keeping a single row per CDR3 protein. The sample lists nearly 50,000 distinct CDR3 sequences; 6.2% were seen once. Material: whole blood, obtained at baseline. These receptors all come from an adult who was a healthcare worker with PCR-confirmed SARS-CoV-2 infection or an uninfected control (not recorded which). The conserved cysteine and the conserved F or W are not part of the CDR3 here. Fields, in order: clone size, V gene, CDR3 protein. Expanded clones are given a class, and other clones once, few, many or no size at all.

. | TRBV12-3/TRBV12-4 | ASSRTVGGWGNQPQH
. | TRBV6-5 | ASSGGTGNGYT
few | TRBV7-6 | ASSLARGAMNTEAF
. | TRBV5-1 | ASSLRRGEQF
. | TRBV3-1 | ASSQDWAQNIQY
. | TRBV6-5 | ASSYNRVQY
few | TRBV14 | ASSQDKDSTDTQY
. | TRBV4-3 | ASSQELGGGWSYEQY
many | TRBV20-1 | SARVPQRNQPQH
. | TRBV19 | ASIPYGTGPNYGYT
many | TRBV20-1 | SATRDSVSYEQY
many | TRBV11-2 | ASSLASGSGRGDNEQF
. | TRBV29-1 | SFFGSGGTDTQY
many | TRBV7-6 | ASSRVASSGANVLT
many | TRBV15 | ATSRDPGLAGTNTGELF
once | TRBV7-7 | ASSPQNSGELF
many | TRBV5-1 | ASSLGAGGPGQPQH
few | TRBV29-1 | SVADRGSKNIQY
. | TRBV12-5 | ASAPGGTEAF
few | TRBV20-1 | SARDLGRDWNEKLF
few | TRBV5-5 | ASSLSTVGNQPQH
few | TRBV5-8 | ASSQGLAATDTQY
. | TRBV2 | ASSVTGGNQPQH
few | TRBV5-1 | ASREAGRGETQY
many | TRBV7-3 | ASSLGQGAF
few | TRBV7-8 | ASSRTGLGRTGEQY
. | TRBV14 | ASSPSGSGSYEQY
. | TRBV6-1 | ASRASGSSYNEQF
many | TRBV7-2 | ASSSKAGDGMAQY
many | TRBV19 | ASSTISSYNEQF
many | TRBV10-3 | AISGDRDRQPQH
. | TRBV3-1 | ASSWGQAGTEAF
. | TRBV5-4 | ASSPLIQGYGYT
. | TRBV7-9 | ASSLSGPNQPQH
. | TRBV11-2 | ASSLGLAGVFEQF
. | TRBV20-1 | SARASHEQF
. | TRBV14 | ASSQEGRARETQY
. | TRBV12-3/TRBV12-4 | ASSSASEKLF
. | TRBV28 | ASSFKIGYT
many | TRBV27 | ASSGGTQGYNEQF
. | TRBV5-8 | ASSLGGAIHGYT
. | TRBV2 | ASSGLGRTGELF
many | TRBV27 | ASSLSLGGYGYT
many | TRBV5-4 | ASSLGGVAQETQY
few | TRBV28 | ASRKDRGTDTQY
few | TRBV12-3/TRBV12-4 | ASSLVEAHEGEQY
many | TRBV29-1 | SVTPGRSNQPQH
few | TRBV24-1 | ATSDSSRTGGPPTDTQY
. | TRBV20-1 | SAILRVEAF
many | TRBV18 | ASSPLKAWDIWGYT
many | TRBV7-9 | ASVWGQSEAF
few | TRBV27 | ADPGAPNSPLH
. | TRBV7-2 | ASSQRITLAGGGADTQY
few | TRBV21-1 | ASSKAAAGGGSGANVLT
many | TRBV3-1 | ASSWGPAPQETQY
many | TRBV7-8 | ASSLQGSETEAF
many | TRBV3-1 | ASSHVGEAF